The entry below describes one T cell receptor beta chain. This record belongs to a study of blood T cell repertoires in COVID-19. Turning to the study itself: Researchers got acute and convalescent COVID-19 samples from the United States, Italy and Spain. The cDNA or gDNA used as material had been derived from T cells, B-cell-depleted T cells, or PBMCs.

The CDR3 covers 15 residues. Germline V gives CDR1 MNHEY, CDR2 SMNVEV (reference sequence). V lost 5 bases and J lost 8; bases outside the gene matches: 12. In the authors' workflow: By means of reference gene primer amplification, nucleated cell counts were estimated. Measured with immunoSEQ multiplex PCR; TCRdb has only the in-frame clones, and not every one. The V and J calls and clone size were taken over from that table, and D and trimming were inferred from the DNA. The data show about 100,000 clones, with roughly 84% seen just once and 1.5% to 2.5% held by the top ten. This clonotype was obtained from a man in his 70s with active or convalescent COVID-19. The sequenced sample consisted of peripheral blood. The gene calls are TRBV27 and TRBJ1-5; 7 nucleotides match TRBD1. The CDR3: CASSPRQGLGKPQHF. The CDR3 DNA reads TGTGCCAGCAGTCCCCGACAGGGCCTCGGCAAGCCCCAGCATTTT.